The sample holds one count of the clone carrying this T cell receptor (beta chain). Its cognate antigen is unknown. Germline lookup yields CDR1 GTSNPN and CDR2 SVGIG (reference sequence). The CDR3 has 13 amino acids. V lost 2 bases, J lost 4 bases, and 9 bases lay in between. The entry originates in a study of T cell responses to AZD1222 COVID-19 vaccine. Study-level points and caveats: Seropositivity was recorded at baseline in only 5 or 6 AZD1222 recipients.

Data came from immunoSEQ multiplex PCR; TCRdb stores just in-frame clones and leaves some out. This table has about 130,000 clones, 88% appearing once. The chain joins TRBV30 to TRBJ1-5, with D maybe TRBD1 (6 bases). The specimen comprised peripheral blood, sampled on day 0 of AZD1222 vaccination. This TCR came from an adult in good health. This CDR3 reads CAWSNRENQPQHF. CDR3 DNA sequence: TGTGCCTGGAGTAACAGGGAAAATCAGCCCCAGCATTTT.